The 19 T cell receptor beta chains below were found in one sample sequenced in a study of tumor-infiltrating lymphocytes in primary liver carcinoma. Germline DNA was extracted alongside blood RNA, which was obtained from unsorted whole blood. Reverse transcription of 500 ng total RNA with a constant-region primer produced TCR beta cDNA. Generation of the TCR beta libraries relied on three nested multiplex PCR rounds using slightly modified ARM-PCR. The first two PCR rounds used TRBV1-TRBV30 forward primers with a C-beta reverse primer, 9 to 10 cycles each. One entry per CDR3 protein results from TCRdb running MiXCR on the multiplex PCR reads. The data show 330,000 or so distinct CDR3 sequences, approximately 65% seen once. What was sequenced was peripheral blood. The receptors were sampled from a man in his forties or fifties with primary liver carcinoma and hepatitis B virus infection.

The V and J genes are TRBV11-2 and TRBJ2-5, with D possibly matching TRBD2 (6 bases). Germline loops: CDR1 SGHAT, CDR2 FQNNGV. The CDR3 has 16 residues. V gave up 4 bases and J gave up 2 bases, with 17 bases separating them. The CDR3 reads CASSYQGLADQETQYF. CDR3 nucleotides: TGTGCCAGCAGCTATCAGGGATTAGCGGATCAAGAGACCCAGTACTTC.

Comment on this clonotype: The CDR3 end shows no conserved phenylalanine or tryptophan, and so a read error is likely. This chain links TRBV11-2 with TRBJ1-2; D is unclear. Trimming cost V 0 bases and J 7 bases, with 12 bases left between them. The CDR3 contains 14 residues. Germline V gene data show CDR1 as SGHAT and CDR2 as FQNNGV. The CDR3 is CASSLDRWSTGYTL. The CDR3 nucleotides read TGTGCCAGCAGCTTAGATAGGTGGTCTACTGGCTACACCTTA.

As concerns this clonotype: Compared with germline, one end of the junction differs, possibly owing to a read error. This rearrangement joins TRBV6-5 to TRBJ1-1; no clear D gene. This CDR3 is built from 15 residues. The germline CDR1 and CDR2 sequences are MNHEY and SVGAGI. CDR3: CASSPPPEIATEAFF. In nucleotides, the CDR3 is TGCGCCAGCAGTCCCCCTCCGGAGATAGCCACTGAAGCTTTCTTT.

This clonotype was seen once. This chain links TRBV28 with TRBJ2-7; 10 positions agree with TRBD2. The V gene end was trimmed by 7 bases and the J gene end by 4 bases; junction bases not matched to a gene: 7. CDR1 MDHEN and CDR2 SYDVKM come from the germline V gene. CDR3 length: 14 residues. CDR3 DNA: TGTGCCAGCACCTCTGCGGGACTAGCGTACGAGCAGTACTTC. This sequence encodes CASTSAGLAYEQYF.

The chain employs TRBV11-2 and TRBJ2-5, with D tentatively TRBD2 (6 bases). V was shortened by 4 bases and J by 11 bases, with 23 bases between the two germline ends. CDR1 and CDR2 (germline): SGHAT, FQNNGV. CDR3 length: 15 amino acids. This chain's CDR3 is CASSSSPGTGTEQYF. The CDR3 region has the DNA TGTGCCAGCAGCTCCAGTCCCGGGACGGGGACTGAGCAGTACTTC.

Remarks on this clonotype: A junction end diverges from the germline sequence, so it may reflect a read error. The gene calls are TRBV4-2 and TRBJ2-4; TRBD2 might be the D (7 bases). This CDR3 spans 15 amino acids. Germline V gives CDR1 LGHNA, CDR2 YNFKEQ. CDR3 loop: CASNQGGGAKYIPYF. In nucleotides, the CDR3 is TGTGCCAGCAACCAAGGGGGGGGCGCCAAATACATTCCGTACTTC.

On this clonotype: At one boundary the junction diverges from the germline segment, which might be a read error. The genes are TRBV5-1 and TRBJ1-1; tentatively, D is TRBD1 (5 bases). Germline V gene sequence: CDR1 SGHRS, CDR2 YFSETQ. There are 14 residues in the CDR3. The CDR3 nucleotides are TGCGCCAGCAGCTTTACCGGGGTCGGGACTGAAACTTTCTTT. Its protein product is CASSFTGVGTETFF.

This rearrangement joins TRBV11-2 to TRBJ1-1; D possibly corresponds to TRBD1 (5 bases). Trimming removed 6 bases from V and 5 bases from J, with 22 bases in between. This CDR3 has 16 residues. Germline-derived CDR1 and CDR2 are SGHAT and FQNNGV. The CDR3 bases are TGTGCCAGCAGTTCAGCCTACAGGAGGACGGGAACTGAAGCTTTCTTT. This encodes CASSSAYRRTGTEAFF.

The chain is built from TRBV7-9 and TRBJ2-2; TRBD1 or TRBD2 may be the D gene (5 bases each). Germline V lookup: CDR1 SEHNR, CDR2 FQNEAQ (reference sequence). The CDR3 has 16 residues. V lost 5 bases, J lost 9 bases, and 22 bases lay in between. Written as DNA, the CDR3 is TGTGCCAGCAGCCAGGGTCGATCTCGGAGGACCTGGGAGCTGTTTTTT. Protein sequence: CASSQGRSRRTWELFF.

A word on this clonotype: Germline and junction disagree at one end, which may indicate a read error. This sequence joins TRBV4-1 and TRBJ2-1; 7 bases align to TRBD1. Germline loops: CDR1 MGHRA, CDR2 YSYEKL. The CDR3 length is 16 residues. Written as DNA, the CDR3 is TGCGCCGGCAGCCAAGTCCCAGGGGGTCTTAACAATGAGAAGTTCTTC. This sequence encodes CAGSQVPGGLNNEKFF.

This clonotype was counted many times. This rearrangement joins TRBV6-5 to TRBJ1-4; a weak D match, TRBD1 (5 bases). The CDR3 has 15 amino acids. The germline V gene encodes CDR1 MNHEY and CDR2 SVGAGI. V was clipped by 0 bases and J by 5 bases, with 10 bases between them. The CDR3 loop is CASSYSSGLNEKLFF. The CDR3 nucleotides are TGTGCCAGCAGTTACTCGTCAGGGCTGAATGAAAAACTGTTTTTT.

As concerns this clonotype: This sequence may be a read error, since a much larger clone differs from it by one base. This chain links TRBV6-6 with TRBJ1-5; D gene uncertain. This CDR3 comprises 14 residues. Germline V gene data show CDR1 as MNHNY and CDR2 as SVGAGI (reference sequence). For the CDR3, the DNA is TGTGCCAGCAGTCCTAGAGTGGGCAATCAGCCCCAGGATTTT. Protein sequence: CASSPRVGNQPQDF.

With respect to this clonotype: Just one base apart from a much larger clone, this may be a read error. The chain employs TRBV6-1 and TRBJ2-7; unclear D gene. With 5 bases removed from V and 3 bases from J, the gap between germline ends came to 14 bases. Germline V gene lookup returns CDR1 MNHNS and CDR2 SASEGT. The CDR3 contains 14 residues. The CDR3 DNA is TGTGCCAGCAGTAACGCAGGAGATCACTACGAGCAGTACTTC. Translating gives CASSNAGDHYEQYF.

On this clonotype: The CDR3 carries no conserved terminal phenylalanine or tryptophan, so it likely arises from a read error. The DNA is left out, because the CDR3 cannot be placed on it with certainty; the CDR3 is given as TCRdb lists it. The J gene is TRBJ2-1, the V gene TRBV11-3; the D call in the table, TRBD1, was not verified against the DNA. From its first to its last residue, the CDR3 has 16 amino acids. Germline V gene lookup returns CDR1 SGHNT and CDR2 YENEEA. CDR3 loop: CASSLDSQPLYNELFL.

J is TRBJ2-7 and V is TRBV11-3; the match to TRBD1 covers 7 bases. The end of the DNA fits TRBJ2-1 better, so the J call may be wrong. This CDR3 is built from 15 residues. Germline V gene data show CDR1 as SGHNT and CDR2 as YENEEA. The CDR3 region is CASSLSPDRPYEQFF. In DNA, the CDR3 is TGTGCCAGCAGCTTAAGTCCGGACAGGCCCTACGAGCAGTTCTTC.

About this clonotype: A much larger clone differs from this one at a single base, so this may be a read error. The chain couples TRBV5-5 to TRBJ2-7, with D perhaps matching TRBD1 (6 bases). The V gene's germline CDR1 is SGHKS and CDR2 YYEKEE (reference sequence). The CDR3 spans 13 residues. In DNA, the CDR3 is TGTGCCAACAGCTACAGGGTGACAGAATGGGAGTACTTC. It is translated as CANSYRVTEWEYF.

Notes on this clonotype: At one end, the junction sequence differs from germline, possibly due to a read error. The chain recombines TRBV11-2 with TRBJ2-7, with D unresolved. There are 16 residues in the CDR3. CDR1 and CDR2 (germline): SGHAT, FQNNGV. The CDR3 DNA sequence: TGTGCCAGCAGCTTAGATGAGGCAGCGATAGTCTACGGGCAGTACTTC. This encodes CASSLDEAAIVYGQYF.

This rearrangement joins TRBV11-2 to TRBJ2-7; 11 nucleotides agree with TRBD2. Germline V gene sequence: CDR1 SGHAT, CDR2 FQNNGV. There are 16 residues in the CDR3. With V trimmed by 7 bases and J by 5 bases, 13 bases remained unmatched. CDR3 sequence reads: CASNSPGLAEGNEQYF. CDR3 sequence (DNA): TGTGCCAGCAACTCACCGGGACTAGCGGAGGGAAACGAGCAGTACTTC.

This clonotype was counted only a few times. An end of the junction does not agree with germline; a read error may underlie this. The chain carries TRBV6-5 and TRBJ1-1; D possibly corresponds to TRBD1 (5 bases). CDR3 length: 15 residues. The V gene's germline CDR1 is MNHEY and CDR2 SVGAGI. In nucleotides, the CDR3 is TGTGCCAGCAGTCCGACCGCTCTTGCGGGGACTGAAGCTTTCTTC. It is translated as CASSPTALAGTEAFF.